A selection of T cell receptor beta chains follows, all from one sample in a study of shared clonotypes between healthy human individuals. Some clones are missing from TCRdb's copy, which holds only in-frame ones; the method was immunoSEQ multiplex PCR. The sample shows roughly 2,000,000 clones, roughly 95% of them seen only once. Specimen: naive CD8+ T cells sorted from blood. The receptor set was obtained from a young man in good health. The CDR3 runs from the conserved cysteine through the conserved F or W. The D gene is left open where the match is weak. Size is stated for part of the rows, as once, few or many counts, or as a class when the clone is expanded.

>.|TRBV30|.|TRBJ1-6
CAWRHYNSPLHF
TGTGCCTGGAGGCACTATAATTCACCCCTCCACTTT
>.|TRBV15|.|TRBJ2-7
CATSARDMTYEQYF
TGTGCCACCAGCGCCCGGGACATGACCTACGAGCAGTACTTC
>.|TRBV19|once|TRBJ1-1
CASSMGFGYTEAFF
TGTGCCAGTAGTATGGGCTTCGGGTACACTGAAGCTTTCTTT
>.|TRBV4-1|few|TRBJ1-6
CASSQEQGYNSPLHF
TGCGCCAGCAGCCAAGAGCAGGGGTATAATTCACCCCTCCACTTT
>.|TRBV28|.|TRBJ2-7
CASRPDRGTPYEQYF
TGTGCCAGCAGGCCCGACCGGGGGACCCCCTACGAGCAGTACTTC
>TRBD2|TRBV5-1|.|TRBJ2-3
CASSARLAGIGTDTQYF
TGCGCCAGCAGCGCAAGACTAGCGGGAATCGGCACAGATACGCAGTATTTT
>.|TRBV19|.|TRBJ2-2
CASSTAWGSGELFF
TGTGCCAGTAGTACTGCGTGGGGCTCCGGGGAGCTGTTTTTT
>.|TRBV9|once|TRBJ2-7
CASSDPQAGAAVGEQYF
TGTGCCAGCAGCGACCCCCAAGCAGGGGCGGCCGTGGGGGAGCAGTACTTC
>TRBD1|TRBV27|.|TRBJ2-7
CASSLGTGGAEQYF
TGTGCCAGCAGTTTAGGGACAGGGGGTGCGGAGCAGTACTTC
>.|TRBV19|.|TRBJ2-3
CASSIGQLGDTQYF
TGTGCCAGTAGTATAGGTCAACTTGGGGATACGCAGTATTTT
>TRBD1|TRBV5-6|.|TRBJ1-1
CASTQGSTEAFF
TGTGCCAGCACACAGGGGAGCACTGAAGCTTTCTTT
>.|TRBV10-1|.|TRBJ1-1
CASSDRNTEAFF
TGCGCCAGCAGTGACCGGAACACTGAAGCTTTCTTT
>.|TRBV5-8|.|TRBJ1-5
CASSSSGDSNQPQHF
TGTGCCAGCAGCTCGTCGGGAGATAGCAATCAGCCCCAGCATTTT
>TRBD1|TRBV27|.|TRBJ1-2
CASSASPGTGHYGYTF
TGTGCCAGCAGTGCTTCCCCTGGGACAGGGCACTATGGCTACACCTTC
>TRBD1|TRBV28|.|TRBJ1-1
CASRPGQGNTEAFF
TGTGCCAGCAGACCGGGACAGGGAAACACTGAAGCTTTCTTT
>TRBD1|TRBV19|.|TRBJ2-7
CASSILGTGTYEQYF
TGTGCCAGTAGTATCCTAGGGACAGGGACCTACGAGCAGTACTTC
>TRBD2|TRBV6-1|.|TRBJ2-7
CASATSVSYEQYF
TGTGCCAGCGCTACTAGCGTTTCCTACGAGCAGTACTTC
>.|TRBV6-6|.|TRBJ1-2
CASSLTGIYGYTF
TGTGCCAGCAGCTTAACAGGGATCTATGGCTACACCTTC
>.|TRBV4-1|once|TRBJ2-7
CASSQVGGTGEQYF
TGCGCCAGCAGCCAAGTGGGCGGAACCGGAGAGCAGTACTTC
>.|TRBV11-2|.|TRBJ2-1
CASSLGGPLNEQFF
TGTGCCAGCAGCTTGGGTGGGCCATTGAATGAGCAGTTCTTC
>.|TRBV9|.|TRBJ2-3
CASSQAADTQYF
TGTGCCAGCAGCCAGGCAGCAGATACGCAGTATTTT
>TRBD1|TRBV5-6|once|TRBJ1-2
CASETGTAAGYTF
TGTGCCAGCGAGACCGGGACAGCCGCGGGCTACACCTTC
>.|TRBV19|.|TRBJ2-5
CASRRDRGQETQYF
TGTGCCAGTAGGAGGGATAGGGGCCAAGAGACCCAGTACTTC
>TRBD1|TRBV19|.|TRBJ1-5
CASIQGGYSNQPQHF
TGTGCCAGTATCCAGGGGGGATATAGCAATCAGCCCCAGCATTTT
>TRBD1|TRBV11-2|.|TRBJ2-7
CASSLGPADRAYEQYF
TGTGCCAGCAGCTTGGGACCCGCGGACAGGGCCTACGAGCAGTACTTC
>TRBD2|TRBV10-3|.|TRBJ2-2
CAISDPGLAGGWGTGELFF
TGTGCCATCAGTGATCCGGGACTAGCGGGAGGATGGGGCACCGGGGAGCTGTTTTTT
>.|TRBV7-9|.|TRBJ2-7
CASSYPGTLYEQYF
TGTGCCAGCAGTTACCCCGGGACCCTATACGAGCAGTACTTC
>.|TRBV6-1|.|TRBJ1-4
CASRNNEKLFF
TGTGCCAGCAGGAACAATGAAAAACTGTTTTTT
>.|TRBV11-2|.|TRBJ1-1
CASSLVSGAEAFF
TGTGCCAGCAGCTTAGTGTCTGGGGCTGAAGCTTTCTTT
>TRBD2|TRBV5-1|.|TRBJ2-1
CASSLDGVAGAREQFF
TGCGCCAGCAGCTTGGATGGAGTAGCGGGAGCAAGGGAGCAGTTCTTC
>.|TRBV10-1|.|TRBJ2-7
CASPRGILTEQYF
TGCGCCAGCCCGAGAGGGATTCTAACCGAGCAGTACTTC
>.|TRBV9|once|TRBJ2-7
CASSVGSPRGEQYF
TGTGCCAGCAGCGTAGGCAGCCCCCGCGGCGAGCAGTACTTC
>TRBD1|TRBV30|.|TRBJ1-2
CAWEGAGYGYTF
TGTGCCTGGGAGGGGGCTGGATATGGCTACACCTTC
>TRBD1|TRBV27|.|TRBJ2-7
CASSLLTGTGAYEQYF
TGTGCCAGCAGTTTATTGACCGGGACAGGAGCCTACGAGCAGTACTTC
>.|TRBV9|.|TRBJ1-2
CASSVDETEGYTF
TGTGCCAGCAGCGTAGATGAGACAGAAGGCTACACCTTC
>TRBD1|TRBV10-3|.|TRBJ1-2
CAISEGGQGAIGYTF
TGTGCCATCAGTGAGGGAGGACAGGGGGCGATTGGCTACACCTTC
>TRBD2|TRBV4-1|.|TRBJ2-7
CASSQAVTSGGAYEQYF
TGCGCCAGCAGCCAAGCCGTTACTAGCGGGGGGGCCTACGAGCAGTACTTC
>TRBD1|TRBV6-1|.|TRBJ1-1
CASSVPSGQGSAEAFF
TGTGCCAGCAGTGTCCCTTCGGGACAGGGTTCTGCTGAAGCTTTCTTT
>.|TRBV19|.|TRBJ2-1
CASSIGSIGYNEQFF
TGTGCCAGTAGTATCGGTAGTATTGGATACAATGAGCAGTTCTTC
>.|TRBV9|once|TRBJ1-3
CASSVGGDSGNTIYF
TGTGCCAGCAGCGTAGGAGGGGACTCTGGAAACACCATATATTTT
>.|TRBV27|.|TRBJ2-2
CASSLAPVNTGELFF
TGTGCCAGCAGTTTAGCCCCCGTAAACACCGGGGAGCTGTTTTTT
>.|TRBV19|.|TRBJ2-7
CASSRGFAYEQYF
TGTGCCAGTAGTAGGGGTTTTGCCTACGAGCAGTACTTC
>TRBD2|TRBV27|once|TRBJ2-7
CASSSFGGGGYEQYF
TGTGCCAGCAGTTCGTTTGGGGGGGGTGGTTACGAGCAGTACTTC
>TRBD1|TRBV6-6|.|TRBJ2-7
CASSYSGQGADEQYF
TGTGCCAGCAGTTACTCGGGACAGGGGGCGGACGAGCAGTACTTC
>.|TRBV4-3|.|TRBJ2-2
CASSQVVGAAGTGELFF
TGCGCCAGCAGCCAAGTTGTAGGAGCTGCCGGAACCGGGGAGCTGTTTTTT
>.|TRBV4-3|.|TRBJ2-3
CASSQYTSPDTQYF
TGCGCCAGCAGCCAGTATACTAGCCCAGATACGCAGTATTTT
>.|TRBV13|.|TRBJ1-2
CASSLGGVRHGYTF
TGTGCCAGCAGCTTAGGGGGAGTCAGACATGGCTACACCTTC
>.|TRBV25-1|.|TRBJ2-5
CASSEWGGLAETQYF
TGTGCCAGCAGTGAATGGGGGGGCTTGGCGGAGACCCAGTACTTC
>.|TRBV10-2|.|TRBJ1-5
CASSESYSNQPQHF
TGCGCCAGCAGTGAATCGTATAGCAATCAGCCCCAGCATTTT
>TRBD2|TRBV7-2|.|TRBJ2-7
CASSLWLAGEYYEQYF
TGTGCCAGCAGCTTATGGCTAGCGGGAGAGTACTACGAGCAGTACTTC
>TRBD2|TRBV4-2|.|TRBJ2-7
CASSQYSGGYSYEQYF
TGTGCCAGCAGCCAGTATAGCGGGGGGTACTCCTACGAGCAGTACTTC
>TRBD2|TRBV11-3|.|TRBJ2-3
CASSPGEGGGAADTQYF
TGTGCCAGCAGCCCCGGAGAGGGCGGGGGGGCTGCCGATACGCAGTATTTT
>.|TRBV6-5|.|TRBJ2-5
CASSYFSEQETQYF
TGTGCCAGCAGTTACTTTTCGGAACAAGAGACCCAGTACTTC
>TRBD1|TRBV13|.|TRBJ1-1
CASSLWRGPPTDTEAFF
TGTGCCAGCAGCTTATGGAGGGGGCCCCCGACGGACACTGAAGCTTTCTTT
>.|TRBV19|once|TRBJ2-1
CASSWGRESYNEQFF
TGTGCCAGTAGCTGGGGACGGGAGTCCTACAATGAGCAGTTCTTC
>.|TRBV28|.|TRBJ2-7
CASSLRGDEQYF
TGTGCCAGCAGCCTCCGGGGTGACGAGCAGTACTTC